This T cell receptor (beta chain) was retrieved from a study of blood T cell repertoires in COVID-19. Study context: Spain, Italy and the United States supplied samples that represented acute and convalescent COVID-19. Nucleic acid was either cDNA or gDNA, and it came from T cells, B-cell-depleted T cells, or PBMCs.

Sequencing was performed with immunoSEQ multiplex PCR; in TCRdb, only in-frame clones are kept and a portion is missing. The data hold roughly 190,000 clones, with around 85% observed a single time. This CDR3 has 13 residues. V lost 10 bases to trimming and J lost 4 bases; unmatched junction nucleotides: 10. CDR1 and CDR2 from the germline V gene are WSHSY and SAAADI. The V call is TRBV10-2, the J call TRBJ2-7, with TRBD1 identical over 7 bases. This clonotype was sampled from a woman in her sixties or seventies with acute or convalescent COVID-19. The specimen was peripheral blood. The CDR3 nucleotides are TGCGCCACGACAGGCCAGACAGGGTACGAGCAGTACGTC. It is translated as CATTGQTGYEQYV.